This record covers a single T cell receptor (beta chain). What it binds is not known. Assay: immunoSEQ multiplex PCR; the TCRdb copy retains only in-frame clones and omits some. The data hold fewer than 130,000 clones, with about 94% observed a single time. The data belong to a study of T cell responses to AZD1222 COVID-19 vaccine. Notes on the study in general: The donor group comprised mostly white British people and more females; the analysis possibly underestimated clonal diversity.

Germline V gene sequence: CDR1 LNHNV, CDR2 YYDKDF (reference sequence). The CDR3 consists of 14 residues. Trimming pared 1 base from V and 1 base from J, leaving 7 bases between. This TCR was sampled from an adult who received the AZD1222 COVID-19 vaccine. The input for sequencing was peripheral blood, taken 28 days after the second AZD1222 dose. V gene TRBV15 combines with J gene TRBJ1-1; D is ambiguous. CDR3 nucleotide sequence: TGTGCCACCAGCAGAGGTCTGGCGAACACTGAAGCTTTCTTT. It translates to CATSRGLANTEAFF.